The TCR beta chain described here comes from a study of T cell repertoires in ileal Crohn's disease. Study-level background: Surgery for a complication: stricturing in about 60%, penetrating in 39%.

Comments on this clone: The antigen remains unidentified.

Trimming pared 5 bases from V and 5 bases from J, leaving 7 bases between. CDR1 is MDHEN, CDR2 SYDVKM, per germline. This CDR3 comprises 12 residues. Approximately 510 nanograms of biopsy DNA per sample underwent TCRB immunosequencing. Here immunoSEQ multiplex PCR was the method, and the copy in TCRdb shows in-frame clones only, minus some. Of 11,000 to 15,000 clones listed, around 84% are singletons. Study results and caveats: Clonal expansions were more frequent in active smokers than non-smokers at surgery.

The sequenced sample was ileal tissue. The chain carries TRBV28 and TRBJ1-5, with D tentatively TRBD1 (5 bases). This TCR was sampled from an adult with Crohn's disease. CDR3 sequence: CASSRQYQPQHF. The DNA for the CDR3 is TGTGCCAGCAGTAGACAGTATCAGCCCCAGCATTTT.